The 22 T cell receptor beta chains reported below all come from one sample, sequenced in a study of T-cell reconstitution after alpha-beta-depleted transplantation in children. Using unique molecular identifiers, the investigators prepared the TCRbeta library. MiXCR was run by TCRdb on the PCR reads, yielding one entry per CDR3 protein. The table records 540,000 or so distinct CDR3 sequences, approximately 22% of them present only once. Sequenced material: PBMCs, mostly from graft donor cells, taken 360 days after TCRalphabeta/CD19-depleted stem cell transplant. These receptors originate from a boy younger than two who had a stem cell transplant for acute myeloid leukemia, so the T cells may come from the graft donor.

This clonotype showed up many times. The CDR3 spells CSAPSTSGDYEQYF. The CDR3 nucleotides read TGCAGTGCTCCCTCGACTAGCGGGGACTACGAGCAGTACTTC. The rearrangement joins TRBV20-1 to TRBJ2-7; 11 bases agree with TRBD2. Germline V CDR1 and CDR2: DFQATT, SNEGSKA (reference sequence). The CDR3 has 14 amino acids. V lost 5 bases to trimming and J lost 3 bases; unmatched junction nucleotides: 6.

The chain recombines TRBV7-9 with TRBJ1-1; unclear D gene. The CDR3 length is 12 residues. The germline CDR1 and CDR2 sequences are SEHNR and FQNEAQ (reference sequence). Trimming took off 4 bases at V and 3 bases at J, with 6 bases between the two ends. DNA for the CDR3: TGTGCCAGCAGCTCGGCGGACACTGAAGCTTTCTTT. Protein: CASSSADTEAFF. Full variable domain (outside the CDR3, taken from reference TRBV7-9 and TRBJ1-1): DTGVSQNPRHKITKRGQNVTFRCDPISEHNRLYWYRQTLGQGPEFLTYFQNEAQLEKSRLLSDRFSAERPKGSFSTLEIQRTEQGDSAMYLCASSSADTEAFFGQGTRLTVV.

This sequence joins TRBV12-3 or TRBV12-4 and TRBJ2-7; D remains unclear. The length of the CDR3 is 14 residues. V shed 1 base and J shed 2 bases, with 9 bases lying between them. The CDR3 coding sequence is TGTGCCAGCAGTTTAGTAGGCAGGACCTACGAGCAGTACTTC. It yields the protein CASSLVGRTYEQYF.

The chain couples TRBV7-2 to TRBJ2-7; 8 nucleotides match TRBD2. The junction had 7 bases not matched to a gene; V was cut back by 1 base and J by 2 bases. Germline V gene lookup returns CDR1 SGHTA and CDR2 FQGNSA. There are 16 residues in the CDR3. For the CDR3, the DNA is TGTGCCAGCAGCTTAGGGGGACTAGAGGGCCCCTACGAGCAGTACTTC. Encoded protein: CASSLGGLEGPYEQYF.

The rearrangement links TRBV20-1 to TRBJ2-7, with 7 bases that match TRBD1. Germline values: CDR1 DFQATT, CDR2 SNEGSKA (reference sequence). Trimming at V came to 3 bases and at J to 3 bases, leaving 8 bases not matched to a gene. The CDR3 contains 14 residues. The CDR3 sequence: CSARKQGSGYEQYF. CDR3 in DNA: TGCAGTGCTAGGAAACAGGGGAGCGGCTACGAGCAGTACTTC.

This clonotype was observed many times. V gene TRBV7-2 combines with J gene TRBJ2-3; a possible D gene is TRBD1 (6 bases). Germline values: CDR1 SGHTA, CDR2 FQGNSA. The CDR3 consists of 16 residues. Trimming removed 5 bases at V and 0 bases at J, with 15 bases between. The CDR3 DNA sequence: TGTGCCAGCAGCCTCCGGACAGCCTCTAGCACAGATACGCAGTATTTT. Protein sequence: CASSLRTASSTDTQYF.

The V and J genes are TRBV9 and TRBJ2-2; D is unclear. V gave up 4 bases and J gave up 5 bases, with 12 bases separating them. Germline-derived CDR1 and CDR2 are SGDLS and YYNGEE. The CDR3 covers 14 residues. The CDR3 DNA is TGTGCCAGCAGCCCCCCGTTTGGGACCGGGGAGCTGTTTTTT. Translating it yields CASSPPFGTGELFF.

The chain couples TRBV12-3 or TRBV12-4 to TRBJ1-4, with D unresolved. The CDR3 length is 14 residues. V was shortened by 3 bases and J by 10 bases, with 15 bases between the two germline ends. CDR3 sequence: CASSLVPFGGKLFF. CDR3 nucleotide sequence: TGTGCCAGCAGTTTGGTCCCGTTTGGAGGAAAACTGTTTTTT.

This clonotype has a count of ten or more. CDR3: CSARFGLAGYNEQFF. CDR3 nucleotide sequence: TGCAGTGCTAGGTTCGGACTAGCGGGCTACAATGAGCAGTTCTTC. This chain joins TRBV20-1 and TRBJ2-1; 11 nucleotides agree with TRBD2. CDR1 and CDR2 (germline): DFQATT, SNEGSKA (reference sequence). The CDR3 has 15 amino acids. V gave up 3 bases and J gave up 3 bases; unmatched junction bases: 4.

This clonotype was counted many times. The rearrangement links TRBV12-3 or TRBV12-4 to TRBJ2-5; D possibly corresponds to TRBD2 (5 bases). Trimming shortened V by 3 bases and J by 2 bases, and 13 bases separated the two germline ends. The CDR3 covers 15 residues. CDR3 amino acids: CASSFRGADQETQYF. In nucleotides, the CDR3 is TGTGCCAGCAGTTTTCGGGGAGCCGATCAAGAGACCCAGTACTTC.

This clonotype was detected many times. J is TRBJ1-1 and V is TRBV7-2, with D perhaps matching TRBD1 (6 bases). Germline CDR1 is SGHTA and CDR2 is FQGNSA. Trimming cost V 8 bases and J 7 bases, with 20 bases left between them. The CDR3 has 14 amino acids. CDR3 protein: CASSGAAGELEAFF. Here the CDR3 DNA reads TGTGCCAGCTCGGGGGCCGCAGGGGAACTTGAAGCTTTCTTT. Looking up the rest from reference TRBV7-2 and TRBJ1-1 gives the full variable domain: GAGVSQSPSNKVTEKGKDVELRCDPISGHTALYWYRQSLGQGLEFLIYFQGNSAPDKSGLPSDRFSAERTGGSVSTLTIQRTQQEDSAVYLCASSGAAGELEAFFGQGTRLTVV.

The chain is built from TRBV20-1 and TRBJ1-1, with 7 nucleotides matching TRBD1. Germline trimming cut 6 bases from V and 8 bases from J; bases unmatched to any gene: 6. Germline assignment: CDR1 DFQATT and CDR2 SNEGSKA (reference sequence). The CDR3 consists of 11 residues. CDR3 sequence reads: CSAEGDSEAFF. CDR3 DNA: TGCAGTGCCGAAGGGGACAGCGAAGCTTTCTTT.

This clonotype occurred a few times. The chain is built from TRBV20-1 and TRBJ2-5, with 9 bases aligning to TRBD1. Germline-derived CDR1 and CDR2 are DFQATT and SNEGSKA (reference sequence). This CDR3 region has 14 residues. Trimming cost V 3 bases and J 4 bases; bases outside gene matches: 6. As DNA, the CDR3 is TGCAGTGCTAGTATCCCGGGACAGGGAGAGACCCAGTACTTC. Protein: CSASIPGQGETQYF.

The chain has TRBV5-1 and TRBJ1-1, with D possibly being TRBD1 (5 bases). Trimming took off 4 bases at V and 8 bases at J, with 21 bases between the two ends. The CDR3 extends over 15 amino acids. Looked up from germline, CDR1 is SGHRS and CDR2 is YFSETQ. The CDR3 nucleotides read TGCGCCAGCAGCCTGGAGGAGGTCGGGGGAATCGAAGCTTTCTTT. Amino acid sequence: CASSLEEVGGIEAFF.

The chain combines TRBV9 with TRBJ2-1; D ambiguous. The CDR3 is 13 amino acids. The germline gives CDR1 SGDLS, CDR2 YYNGEE. Trimming shortened V by 5 bases and J by 2 bases, and 8 bases separated the two germline ends. The CDR3 DNA is TGTGCCAGCAGATCCGAGACCTACAATGAGCAGTTCTTC. Encoded protein: CASRSETYNEQFF.

This clonotype was observed a handful of times. V usage is TRBV7-6 and J usage is TRBJ2-7, with D perhaps given as TRBD1 or TRBD2 (5 bases each). CDR3 length equals 16 residues. The V end lost 4 bases, the J end lost 3 bases, and 19 bases lay between the germline ends. The germline V gene has CDR1 SGHVS and CDR2 FNYEAQ. The CDR3 DNA sequence: TGTGCCAGCAGCTCCCTACGTCGCAGGGAGATCTACGAGCAGTACTTC. It is translated as CASSSLRRREIYEQYF.

This clonotype was detected a few times. The CDR3 DNA reads TGTGCCAGCAGTTACTCGACCGTCTCTAGCGGGGGCCGAGGGAGGACAGATACGCAGTATTTT. It yields the protein CASSYSTVSSGGRGRTDTQYF. J is TRBJ2-3 and V is TRBV6-2 or TRBV6-3, with TRBD2 matching over 10 bases. The CDR3 consists of 21 residues. The junction had 18 bases not matched to a gene; V was cut back by 0 bases and J by 3 bases. Per germline, CDR1 MNHEY and CDR2 SVGEGT.

This clonotype was seen only a few times. The chain has TRBV20-1 and TRBJ1-5; D not resolved. V gave up 3 bases and J gave up 3 bases, with 12 bases separating them. Per germline, CDR1 DFQATT and CDR2 SNEGSKA (reference sequence). The CDR3 contains 14 residues. The CDR3 DNA sequence: TGCAGTGCTAGTAACAACGGGCCCAATCAGCCCCAGCATTTT. Its translation is CSASNNGPNQPQHF.

This clonotype was counted at least ten times. This chain links TRBV4-3 with TRBJ2-7; D remains unclear. Germline V gives CDR1 LGHNA, CDR2 YSLEER. The CDR3 runs to 14 residues. The ends were cut back, 4 bases at V and 1 base at J, with 11 bases in the middle. CDR3 sequence (DNA): TGCGCCAGCAGCCTCCGGACCAATTCCTACGAGCAGTACTTC. Residues: CASSLRTNSYEQYF.

Concerning this clonotype itself: One junction end does not reproduce the germline sequence, and a read error may be involved. The V call is TRBV12-3 or TRBV12-4, the J call TRBJ2-3, with 8 bases identical to TRBD2. This CDR3 contains 16 residues. CDR3 DNA sequence: TGTGCCAGCAGGTTAGGGCTAGCGGGTAACACAGATACGCAGTATTTT. Translation: CASRLGLAGNTDTQYF.

This chain joins TRBV12-3 or TRBV12-4 and TRBJ1-1; tentatively, D is TRBD1 (6 bases). V lost 4 bases to trimming and J lost 5 bases, with 11 bases between them. The CDR3 is 13 amino acids. The CDR3: CASSWGLGTEAFF. In DNA form, the CDR3 reads TGTGCCAGCAGTTGGGGGCTGGGGACTGAAGCTTTCTTT.

Many counts were recorded for this clonotype. The CDR3, as DNA: TGTGCCAGCAGCCAAAGCGGGACAAGGACTGAAGCTTTCTTT. Protein product: CASSQSGTRTEAFF. This chain joins TRBV4-2 and TRBJ1-1, with D tentatively TRBD1 (6 bases). The CDR3 totals 14 residues. V lost 2 bases and J 5 bases, leaving 12 bases between the germline ends. Germline assignment: CDR1 LGHNA and CDR2 YNFKEQ.